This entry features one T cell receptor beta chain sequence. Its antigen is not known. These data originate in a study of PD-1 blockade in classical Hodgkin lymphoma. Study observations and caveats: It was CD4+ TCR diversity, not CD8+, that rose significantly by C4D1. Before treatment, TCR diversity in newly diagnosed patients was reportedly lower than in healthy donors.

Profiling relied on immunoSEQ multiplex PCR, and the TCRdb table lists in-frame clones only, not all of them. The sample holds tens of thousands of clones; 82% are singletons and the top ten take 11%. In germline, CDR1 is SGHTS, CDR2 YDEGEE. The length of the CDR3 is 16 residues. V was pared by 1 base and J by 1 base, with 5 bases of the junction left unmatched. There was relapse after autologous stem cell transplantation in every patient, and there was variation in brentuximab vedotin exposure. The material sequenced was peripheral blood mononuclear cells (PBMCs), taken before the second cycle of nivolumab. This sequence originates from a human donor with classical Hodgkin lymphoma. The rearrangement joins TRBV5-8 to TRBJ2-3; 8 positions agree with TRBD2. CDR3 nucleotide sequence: TGTGCCAGCAGCTTGTCGCGGGGGGACCGCACAGATACGCAGTATTTT. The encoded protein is CASSLSRGDRTDTQYF.